Listed below are T cell receptor beta chains from one sample, sequenced in a study of blood T cell repertoires in COVID-19. Measured with immunoSEQ multiplex PCR; TCRdb has only the in-frame clones, and not every one. The table lists 200,000 to 250,000 clones, 92% of them singletons. Sequencing was done on a sample of peripheral blood. The source of these receptors is a man between 60 and 75 years old with COVID-19, enrolled during active disease. Each CDR3 is given with its conserved first and last residue. The D gene is left open where the match is weak. Part of the rows lack a size; the others show once, few, many or a class for expanded clones.

>TRBD1|.|TRBJ1-2|TRBV5-1
TGCGCCAGCAGCTTGGGGACAGGGACTGGCTACACCTTC
CASSLGTGTGYTF
>.|.|TRBJ1-1|TRBV11-1
TGTGCCAGCAGCCCGACTGTGAACACTGAAGCTTTCTTT
CASSPTVNTEAFF
>.|.|TRBJ2-1|TRBV19
TGTGCCAGTAGTATAGTGGGAGGCTTGCGGAGATGGTACAATGAGCAGTTCTTC
CASSIVGGLRRWYNEQFF
>TRBD2|.|TRBJ2-1|TRBV19
TGTGCCAGTAAGAGCGGGAGGGCCGTAAATGAGCAGTTCTTC
CASKSGRAVNEQFF
>TRBD2|.|TRBJ2-2|TRBV18
TGTGCCAGCTCACCACGGAGGTCGACTAGCGGGAACACCGGGGAGCTGTTTTTT
CASSPRRSTSGNTGELFF
>.|.|TRBJ1-2|TRBV25-1
TGTGCCAGCAGTGAATGGGGGGAGTCCTATGGCTACACCTTC
CASSEWGESYGYTF
>.|.|TRBJ2-1|TRBV19
TGTGCCAGTAGTCCGGCGAGGATCGCCTACAATGAGCAGTTCTTC
CASSPARIAYNEQFF
>TRBD1|.|TRBJ1-5|TRBV2
TGTGCCAGCAGTGATACAGGGGGCAATCAGCCCCAGCATTTT
CASSDTGGNQPQHF
>TRBD1|.|TRBJ2-1|TRBV11-1
TGTGCCAGCAGCCAGGGACAGGGTGGGTTCTATGAGCAGTTCTTC
CASSQGQGGFYEQFF
>TRBD2|.|TRBJ2-7|TRBV6-4
TGTGCCAGCGGAATAGCGGGAGGGGTCTACGAGCAGTACTTC
CASGIAGGVYEQYF
>.|.|TRBJ2-1|TRBV2
TGTGCCTTACCCGGAGGGCTTAGCTCCTACAATGAGCAGTTCTTC
CALPGGLSSYNEQFF
>.|.|TRBJ1-6|TRBV3-1/TRBV3-2
TGTGCCAGCAGCCAGAGTCGCAATTCACCCCTCCACTTT
CASSQSRNSPLHF
>TRBD1|.|TRBJ2-7|TRBV5-1
TGCGCCAGCAGCTTGACTGCAGGGGGCCACGAGCAGTACTTC
CASSLTAGGHEQYF
>.|.|TRBJ2-7|TRBV12-3/TRBV12-4
TGTGCCAGCAGTTTCGGACACCCCTACGAGCAGTACTTC
CASSFGHPYEQYF
>.|once|TRBJ2-1|TRBV11-2
TGTGCCAGCAGCTTAGGCAGATACCCCTACAATGAGCAGTTCTTC
CASSLGRYPYNEQFF
>TRBD2|.|TRBJ2-7|TRBV11-2
TGTGCCAGCAGCCAAGGACTAGCGGGAGGAATCTTCTCCTGGGAGCAGTACTTC
CASSQGLAGGIFSWEQYF
>TRBD2|.|TRBJ2-1|TRBV18
TGTGCCAGCTCACCACGCACCGGGATCGGGCTAGCGGGAGGAAATGAGCAGTTCTTC
CASSPRTGIGLAGGNEQFF
>.|.|TRBJ2-7|TRBV9
TGTGCCAGCAGCGTAGGGGCTAGCCCCGAGCAGTACTTC
CASSVGASPEQYF
>.|.|TRBJ1-1|TRBV6-5
TGTGCCAGCAGTCTAGAGACGGTGATGAACACTGAAGCTTTCTTT
CASSLETVMNTEAFF
>.|.|TRBJ1-1|TRBV3-1/TRBV3-2
TGTGCCAGCAGCCAAGGGGCCGGAAACACTGAAGCTTTCTTT
CASSQGAGNTEAFF
>.|.|TRBJ1-4|TRBV3-1/TRBV3-2
TGTGCCAGCAGCCGGGGCAGTGCAACTAATGAAAAACTGTTTTTT
CASSRGSATNEKLFF
>.|.|TRBJ2-4|TRBV28
TGTGCCAGCGGAGGGGAAAACATTCAGTACTTC
CASGGENIQYF
>TRBD2|.|TRBJ2-3|TRBV6-2/TRBV6-3
TGTGCCAGCAGTTCCCCCCCTCCTACTAGCGGGAGGGTCACAGATACGCAGTATTTT
CASSSPPPTSGRVTDTQYF
>TRBD1|once|TRBJ1-1|TRBV6-5
TGTGCCAGCAGTTTGACAGGGGGGGACTTTGAAGCTTTCTTT
CASSLTGGDFEAFF
>.|.|TRBJ1-1|TRBV9
TGTGCCAGCAGCCTAAGACAGGAGATGAACACTGAAGCTTTCTTT
CASSLRQEMNTEAFF
>TRBD1|.|TRBJ2-7|TRBV23-1
TGCGCCAGCAGTCAAACCACCCCGCTGGACAGGGGGCCCTCCTACGAGCAGTACTTC
CASSQTTPLDRGPSYEQYF
>TRBD2|once|TRBJ2-5|TRBV19
TGTGCCAGTAGTTCTCTAGCGGGGAATCAAGAGACCCAGTACTTC
CASSSLAGNQETQYF
>TRBD1|.|TRBJ1-1|TRBV6-6
TGTGCCAGCAGTTTCTCCGGACAGGGCAACACTGAAGCTTTCTTT
CASSFSGQGNTEAFF
>TRBD1|.|TRBJ1-4|TRBV29-1
TGCAGCGTTGGGGGACAGACTAATGAAAAACTGTTTTTT
CSVGGQTNEKLFF
>TRBD1|.|TRBJ1-1|TRBV28
TGTGCCAGCAGTTTAGACAGGGTAAGGGCCACTGAAGCTTTCTTT
CASSLDRVRATEAFF
>TRBD1|.|TRBJ1-2|TRBV6-5
TGTGCCAGCACTCTGGGGACAGACTATGGCTACACCTTC
CASTLGTDYGYTF
>TRBD2|.|TRBJ2-1|TRBV18
TGTGCCAGCTCACCAGCGGGACTAGCGGACTACAATGAGCAGTTCTTC
CASSPAGLADYNEQFF
>TRBD2|.|TRBJ2-7|TRBV29-1
TGCAGCGTTGAGGGGGAGGGCGACGAGCAGTACTTC
CSVEGEGDEQYF